This T cell receptor beta chain was sequenced in a study of shared clonotypes between healthy human individuals. General study findings and limits: Apart from blood, nothing was sampled; tissue repertoires likely differ. The study found roughly 5% of naive CD4 clonotypes shared across several donors. With few donors, the genetic and exposure-history diversity represented was limited.

From CD4+ cells came CD45RA+ naive and CD45RA-negative memory subsets. CDR3 size: 15 residues. Per germline, CDR1 SGHDT and CDR2 YYEEEE. J lost 5 bases, V lost 0 bases, and 5 bases had no gene match. Concerning this clone itself: Its specificity is unknown.

Some clones are missing from TCRdb's copy, which holds only in-frame ones; the method was immunoSEQ multiplex PCR. The sample consists of millions of clones, 90% to 95% of them appearing once. The genes are TRBV5-6 and TRBJ1-2, with 9 nucleotides matching TRBD1. The sequencing sample was made of naive CD4+ T cells sorted from blood. As for subset: CD45RA+ positively selected. The receptor was derived from a man younger than 35 in good health. CDR3 in DNA: TGTGCCAGCAGCTTGGACTGGACAGGGGTGTATGGCTACACCTTC. Translated: CASSLDWTGVYGYTF.